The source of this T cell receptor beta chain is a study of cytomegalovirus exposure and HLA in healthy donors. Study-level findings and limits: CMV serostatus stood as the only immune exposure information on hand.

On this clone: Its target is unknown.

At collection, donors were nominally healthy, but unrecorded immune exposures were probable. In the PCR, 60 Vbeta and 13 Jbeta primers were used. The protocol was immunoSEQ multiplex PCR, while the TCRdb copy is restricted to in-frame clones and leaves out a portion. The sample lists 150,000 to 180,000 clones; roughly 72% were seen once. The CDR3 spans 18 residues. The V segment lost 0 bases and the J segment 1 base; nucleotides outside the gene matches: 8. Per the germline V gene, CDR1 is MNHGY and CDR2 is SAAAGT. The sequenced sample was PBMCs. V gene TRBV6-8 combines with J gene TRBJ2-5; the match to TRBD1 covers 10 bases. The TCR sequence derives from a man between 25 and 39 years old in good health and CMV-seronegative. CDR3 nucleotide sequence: TGTGCCAGCAGTTACTCGACAGGGGGCGCGGGAAGCCAAGAGACCCAGTACTTC. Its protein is CASSYSTGGAGSQETQYF.